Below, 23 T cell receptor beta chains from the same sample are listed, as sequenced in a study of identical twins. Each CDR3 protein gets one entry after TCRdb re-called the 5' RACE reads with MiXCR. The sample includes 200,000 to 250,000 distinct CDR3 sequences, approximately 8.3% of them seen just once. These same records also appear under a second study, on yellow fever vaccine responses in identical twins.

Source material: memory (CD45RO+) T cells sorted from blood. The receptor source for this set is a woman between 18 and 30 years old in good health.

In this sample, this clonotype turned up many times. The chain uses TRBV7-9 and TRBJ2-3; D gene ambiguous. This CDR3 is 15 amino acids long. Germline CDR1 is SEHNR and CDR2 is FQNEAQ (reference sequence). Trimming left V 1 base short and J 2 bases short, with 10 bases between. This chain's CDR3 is CASSLETASTDTQYF. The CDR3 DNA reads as TGTGCCAGCAGCTTAGAAACAGCGTCCACAGATACGCAGTATTTT.

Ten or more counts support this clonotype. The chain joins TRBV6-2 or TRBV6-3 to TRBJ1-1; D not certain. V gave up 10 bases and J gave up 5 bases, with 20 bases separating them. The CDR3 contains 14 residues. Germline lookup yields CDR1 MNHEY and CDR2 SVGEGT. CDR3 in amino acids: CATRPYLQVTEAFF. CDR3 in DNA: TGTGCCACCCGGCCTTATTTGCAGGTTACTGAAGCTTTCTTT.

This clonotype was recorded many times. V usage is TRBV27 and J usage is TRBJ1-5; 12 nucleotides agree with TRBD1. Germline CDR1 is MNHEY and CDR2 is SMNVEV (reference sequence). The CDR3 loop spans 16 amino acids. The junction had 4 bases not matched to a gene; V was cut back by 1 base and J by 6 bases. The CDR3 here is CASSLLGTGGSQPQHF. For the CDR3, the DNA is TGTGCCAGCAGTTTATTGGGGACAGGGGGCTCTCAGCCCCAGCATTTT.

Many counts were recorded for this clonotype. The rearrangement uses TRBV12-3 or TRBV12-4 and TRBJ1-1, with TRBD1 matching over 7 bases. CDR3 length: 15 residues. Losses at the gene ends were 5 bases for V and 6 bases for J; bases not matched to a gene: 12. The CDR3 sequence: CASSATTGVRAEAFF. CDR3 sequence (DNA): TGTGCCAGCAGTGCTACTACAGGGGTGCGGGCTGAAGCTTTCTTT.

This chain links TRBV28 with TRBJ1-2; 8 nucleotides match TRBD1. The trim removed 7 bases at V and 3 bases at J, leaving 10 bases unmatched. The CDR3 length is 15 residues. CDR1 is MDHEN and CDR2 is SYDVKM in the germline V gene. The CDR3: CASTGGGGEYYGYTF. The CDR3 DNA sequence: TGTGCCAGCACAGGGGGCGGGGGCGAGTACTATGGCTACACCTTC.

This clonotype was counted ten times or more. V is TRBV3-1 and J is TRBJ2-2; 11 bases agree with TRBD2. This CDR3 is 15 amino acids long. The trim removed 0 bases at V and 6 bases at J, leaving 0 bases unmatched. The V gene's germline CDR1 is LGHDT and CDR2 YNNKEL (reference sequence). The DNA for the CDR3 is TGTGCCAGCAGCCAAGAACTAGCGGGGGCCGGGGAGCTGTTTTTT. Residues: CASSQELAGAGELFF.

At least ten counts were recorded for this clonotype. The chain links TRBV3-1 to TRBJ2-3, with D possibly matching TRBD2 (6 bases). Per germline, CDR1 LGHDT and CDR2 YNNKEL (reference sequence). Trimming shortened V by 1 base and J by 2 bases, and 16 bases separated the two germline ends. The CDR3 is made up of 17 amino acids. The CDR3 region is CASSQGQGLTYTDTQYF. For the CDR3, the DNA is TGTGCCAGCAGCCAAGGCCAGGGACTTACTTACACAGATACGCAGTATTTT.

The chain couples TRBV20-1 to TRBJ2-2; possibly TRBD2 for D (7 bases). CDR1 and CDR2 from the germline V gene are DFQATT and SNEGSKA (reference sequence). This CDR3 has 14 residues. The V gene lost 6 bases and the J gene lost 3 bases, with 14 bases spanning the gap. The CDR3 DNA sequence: TGCAGTGCCCCGCGGGGGCTAGACACCGGGGAGCTGTTTTTT. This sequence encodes CSAPRGLDTGELFF.

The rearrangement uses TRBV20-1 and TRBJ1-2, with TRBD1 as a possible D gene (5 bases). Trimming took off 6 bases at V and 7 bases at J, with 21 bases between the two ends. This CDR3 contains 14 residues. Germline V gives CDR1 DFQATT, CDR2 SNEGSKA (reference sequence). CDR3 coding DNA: TGCAGTGCGGAAAATCGGGGGGGTCCGGGTGGCTACACCTTC. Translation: CSAENRGGPGGYTF.

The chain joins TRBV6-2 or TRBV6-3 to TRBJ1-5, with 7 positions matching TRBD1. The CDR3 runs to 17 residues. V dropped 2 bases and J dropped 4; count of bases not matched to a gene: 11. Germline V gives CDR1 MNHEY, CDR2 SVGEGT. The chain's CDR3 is CASSYILGTEKNQPQHF. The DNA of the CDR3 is TGTGCCAGCAGTTACATATTAGGGACAGAAAAGAATCAGCCCCAGCATTTT.

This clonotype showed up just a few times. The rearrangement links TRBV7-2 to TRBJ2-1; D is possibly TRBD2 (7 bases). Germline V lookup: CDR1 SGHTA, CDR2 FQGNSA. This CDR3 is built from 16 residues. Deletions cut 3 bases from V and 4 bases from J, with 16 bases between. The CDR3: CASSFRGGDTYNEQFF. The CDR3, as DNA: TGTGCCAGCAGCTTCCGCGGGGGCGATACGTACAATGAGCAGTTCTTC.

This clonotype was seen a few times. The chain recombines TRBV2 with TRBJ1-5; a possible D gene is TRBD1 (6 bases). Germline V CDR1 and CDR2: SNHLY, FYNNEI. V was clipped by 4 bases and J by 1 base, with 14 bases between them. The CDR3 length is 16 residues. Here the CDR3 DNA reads TGTGCCAGCAGTGGAATAGGGGGGCTCAGCAATCAGCCCCAGCATTTT. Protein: CASSGIGGLSNQPQHF.

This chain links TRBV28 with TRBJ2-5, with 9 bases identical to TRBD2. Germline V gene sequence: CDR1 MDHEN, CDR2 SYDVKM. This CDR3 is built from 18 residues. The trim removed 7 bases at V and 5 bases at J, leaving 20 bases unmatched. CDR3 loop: CASISNLGGRASGETQYF. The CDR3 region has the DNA TGTGCCAGCATATCGAACCTTGGCGGGAGGGCCAGCGGGGAGACCCAGTACTTC. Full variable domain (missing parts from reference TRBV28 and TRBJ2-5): DVKVTQSSRYLVKRTGEKVFLECVQDMDHENMFWYRQDPGLGLRLIYFSYDVKMKEKGDIPEGYSVSREKKERFSLILESASTNQTSMYLCASISNLGGRASGETQYFGPGTRLLVL.

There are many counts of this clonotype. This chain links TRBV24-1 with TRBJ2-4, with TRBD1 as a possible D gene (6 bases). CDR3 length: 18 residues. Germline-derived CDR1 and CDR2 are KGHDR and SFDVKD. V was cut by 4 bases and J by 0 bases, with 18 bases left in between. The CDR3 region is CATSDATGDTVAKNIQYF. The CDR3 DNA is TGTGCCACCAGTGACGCTACTGGGGACACCGTAGCCAAAAACATTCAGTACTTC.

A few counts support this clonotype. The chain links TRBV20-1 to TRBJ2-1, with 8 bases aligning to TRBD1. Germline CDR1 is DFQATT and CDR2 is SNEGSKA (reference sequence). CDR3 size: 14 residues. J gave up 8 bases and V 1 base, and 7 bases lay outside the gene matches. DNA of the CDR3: TGCAGTGCTAGAGGGGCCAGGGGGCAGGATGAGCAGTTCTTC. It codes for CSARGARGQDEQFF.

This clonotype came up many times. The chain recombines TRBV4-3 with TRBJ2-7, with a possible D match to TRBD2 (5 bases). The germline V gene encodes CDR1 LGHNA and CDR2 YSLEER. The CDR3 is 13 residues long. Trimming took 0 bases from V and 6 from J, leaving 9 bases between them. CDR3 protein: CASSQDHGSEQYF. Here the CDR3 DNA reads TGCGCCAGCAGCCAAGATCATGGGAGCGAGCAGTACTTC.

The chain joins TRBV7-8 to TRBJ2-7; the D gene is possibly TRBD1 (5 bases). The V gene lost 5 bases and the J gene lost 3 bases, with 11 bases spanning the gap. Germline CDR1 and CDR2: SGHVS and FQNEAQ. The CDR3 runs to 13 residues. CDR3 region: CASSEDSLYEQYF. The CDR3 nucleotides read TGTGCCAGCAGCGAAGACAGCCTCTACGAGCAGTACTTC.

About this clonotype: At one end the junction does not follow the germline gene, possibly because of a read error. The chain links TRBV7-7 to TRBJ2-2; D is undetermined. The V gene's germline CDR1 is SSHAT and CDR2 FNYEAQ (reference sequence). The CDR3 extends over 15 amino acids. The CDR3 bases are TGTGCTAGCAGCTTACGAGTTCAAAACACCGGGGAGCTGTTTTTT. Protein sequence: CASSLRVQNTGELFF. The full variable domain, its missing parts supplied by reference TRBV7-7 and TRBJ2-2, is GAGVSQSPRYKVTKRGQDVTLRCDPISSHATLYWYQQALGQGPEFLTYFNYEAQPDKSGLPSDRFSAERPEGSISTLTIQRTEQRDSAMYRCASSLRVQNTGELFFGEGSRLTVL.

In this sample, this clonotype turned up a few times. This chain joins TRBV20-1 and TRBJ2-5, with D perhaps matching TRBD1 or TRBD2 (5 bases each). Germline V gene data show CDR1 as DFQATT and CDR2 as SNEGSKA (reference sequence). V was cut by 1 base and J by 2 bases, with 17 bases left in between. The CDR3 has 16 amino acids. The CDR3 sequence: CSARGGFWAEQETQYF. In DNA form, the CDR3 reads TGCAGTGCTAGAGGGGGGTTCTGGGCAGAGCAAGAGACCCAGTACTTC.

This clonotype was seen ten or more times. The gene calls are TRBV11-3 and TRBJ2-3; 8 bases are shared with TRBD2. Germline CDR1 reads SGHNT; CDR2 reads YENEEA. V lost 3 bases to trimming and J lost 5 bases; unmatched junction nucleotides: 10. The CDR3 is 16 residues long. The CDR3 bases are TGTGCCAGCAGCTTGGGTAACGGGGGGGCTGTAGATACGCAGTATTTT. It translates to CASSLGNGGAVDTQYF.

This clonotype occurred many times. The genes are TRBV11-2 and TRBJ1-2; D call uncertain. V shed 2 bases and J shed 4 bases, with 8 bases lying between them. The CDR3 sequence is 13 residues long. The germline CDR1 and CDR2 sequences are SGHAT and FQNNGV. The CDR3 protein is CASSLISAYGYTF. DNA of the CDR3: TGTGCCAGCAGCTTAATTTCGGCCTATGGCTACACCTTC. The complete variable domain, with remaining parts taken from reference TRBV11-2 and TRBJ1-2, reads EAGVAQSPRYKIIEKRQSVAFWCNPISGHATLYWYQQILGQGPKLLIQFQNNGVVDDSQLPKDRFSAERLKGVDSTLKIQPAKLEDSAVYLCASSLISAYGYTFGSGTRLTVV.

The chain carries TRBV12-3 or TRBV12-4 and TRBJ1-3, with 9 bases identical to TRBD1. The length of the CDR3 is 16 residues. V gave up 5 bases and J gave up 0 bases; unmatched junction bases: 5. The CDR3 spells CASSARDRDSGNTIYF. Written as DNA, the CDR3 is TGTGCCAGCAGTGCCCGGGACAGGGACTCTGGAAACACCATATATTTT.

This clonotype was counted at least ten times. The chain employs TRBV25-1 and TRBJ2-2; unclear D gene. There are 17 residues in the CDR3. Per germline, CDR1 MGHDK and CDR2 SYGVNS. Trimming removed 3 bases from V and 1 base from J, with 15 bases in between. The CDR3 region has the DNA TGTGCCAGCAGTGACCTTATGGGCGTCCTGAACACCGGGGAGCTGTTTTTT. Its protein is CASSDLMGVLNTGELFF.